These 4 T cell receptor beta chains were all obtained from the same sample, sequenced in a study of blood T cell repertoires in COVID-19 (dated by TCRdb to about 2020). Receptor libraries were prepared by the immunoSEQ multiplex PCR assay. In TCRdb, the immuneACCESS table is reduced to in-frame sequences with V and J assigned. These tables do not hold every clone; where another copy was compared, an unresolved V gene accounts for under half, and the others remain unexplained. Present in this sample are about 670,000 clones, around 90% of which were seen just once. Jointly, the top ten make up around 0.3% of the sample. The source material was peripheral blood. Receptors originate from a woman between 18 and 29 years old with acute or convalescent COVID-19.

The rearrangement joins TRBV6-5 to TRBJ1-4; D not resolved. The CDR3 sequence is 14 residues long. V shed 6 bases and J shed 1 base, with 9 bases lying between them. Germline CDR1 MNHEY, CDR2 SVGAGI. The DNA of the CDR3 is TGTGCCAGCAGCCCCTACCGAACTAATGAAAAACTGTTTTTT. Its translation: CASSPYRTNEKLFF.

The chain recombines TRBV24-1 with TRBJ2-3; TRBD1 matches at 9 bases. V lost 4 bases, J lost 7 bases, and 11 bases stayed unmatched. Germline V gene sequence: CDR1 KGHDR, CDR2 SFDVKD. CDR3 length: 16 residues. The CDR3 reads CATSETQDRGGNTQYF. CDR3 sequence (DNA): TGTGCCACCAGTGAAACGCAGGACAGGGGTGGGAATACGCAGTATTTT.

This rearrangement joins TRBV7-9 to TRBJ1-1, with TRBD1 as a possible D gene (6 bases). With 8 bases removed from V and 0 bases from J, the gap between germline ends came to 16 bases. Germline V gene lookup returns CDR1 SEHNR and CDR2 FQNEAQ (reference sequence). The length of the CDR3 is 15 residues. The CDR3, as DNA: TGTGCCAGCCCGCAGGGGTTATTCATGAACACTGAAGCTTTCTTT. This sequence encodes CASPQGLFMNTEAFF.

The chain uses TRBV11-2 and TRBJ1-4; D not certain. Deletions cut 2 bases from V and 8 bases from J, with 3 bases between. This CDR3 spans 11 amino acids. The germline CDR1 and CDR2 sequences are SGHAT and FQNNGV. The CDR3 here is CASSLREKLFF. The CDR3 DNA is TGTGCCAGCAGCTTACGGGAAAAACTGTTTTTT.